This is a list of T cell receptor beta chains from one sample in a study of blood T cells in healthy people across ages. TCRdb ran MiXCR on the 5' RACE reads and lists one entry per CDR3 protein. The sample holds around 1.5 million distinct CDR3 sequences, 30% to 40% seen once. Sequences were obtained from blood. The receptors originated from a woman aged 25 to 39 in good health. CDR3s include the opening cysteine and the closing phenylalanine or tryptophan. Each record gives: D gene, clone size, J gene, V gene, CDR3 DNA, CDR3 protein. D genes are given only for firm matches. The size of a clone is reported for some rows only, either as once, few or many, or as a class for expanded clones.

>NA|NA|TRBJ2-3|TRBV7-9
TGTGCCAGCAGCCCTTGGACTATCACAGATACGCAGTATTTT
CASSPWTITDTQYF
>TRBD1|many|TRBJ2-7|TRBV5-1
TGCGCCAGCAGCTTGGGGACAGGGGGAACCTACGAGCAGTACTTC
CASSLGTGGTYEQYF
>TRBD1|once|TRBJ2-4|TRBV20-1
TGCAGTGCTCAGACAGGGGCCTTAGCCAAAAACATTCAGTACTTC
CSAQTGALAKNIQYF
>NA|NA|TRBJ2-2|TRBV5-1
TGCGCCAGCAGACGACTACAGAACACCGGGGAGCGGTTTTTT
CASRRLQNTGERFF
>NA|NA|TRBJ2-3|TRBV29-1
TGCAGCGTCCGACAGCTTTCTAGCACAGATACGCAGTATTTT
CSVRQLSSTDTQYF
>NA|many|TRBJ2-7|TRBV4-1
TGCGCCAGCAGCCACCGGGACGGCTCCTACGAGCAGTACTTC
CASSHRDGSYEQYF
>TRBD2|NA|TRBJ2-7|TRBV2
TGTGCCAGCAGGGGGACAGCCGGGACTAGCTTTAGCGAGCAGTACTTC
CASRGTAGTSFSEQYF
>TRBD1|few|TRBJ2-5|TRBV11-2
TGTGCCAGCAGCTTAGCTGGGACAGGGAACATTGAAGAGACCCAGTACTTC
CASSLAGTGNIEETQYF
>NA|few|TRBJ2-7|TRBV2
TGTGCCAGCAGTGATAAACGGGCAACCTACGAGCAGTACTTC
CASSDKRATYEQYF
>NA|NA|TRBJ2-1|TRBV13
TGTGCCAGCGGTCGGGGCCCTAGTTTCTACAATGAGCAGTTCTTC
CASGRGPSFYNEQFF
>NA|few|TRBJ2-3|TRBV7-6
TGTGCCAGCAGCTTACGGCAGGGAATTACAGATACGCAGTATTTT
CASSLRQGITDTQYF
>NA|NA|TRBJ1-1|TRBV30
TGTGCCTGGAGTGTCGGGACACTGAACACTGAAGCTTTCTTT
CAWSVGTLNTEAFF
>NA|few|TRBJ1-2|TRBV10-2
TGCGCCAGCAGCCCTTTAGGTTTTGATGGCTACACCTTC
CASSPLGFDGYTF
>TRBD2|NA|TRBJ2-5|TRBV12-3/TRBV12-4
TGTGCCAGCAGTTTTAGGCGGGGGGGGGCCGAGACCCAGTACTTC
CASSFRRGGAETQYF
>NA|NA|TRBJ2-4|TRBV3-1
TGTGCCAGCAGCCAAGATCTGGCTAGCGCAACCCAGTACTTC
CASSQDLASATQYF
>NA|few|TRBJ2-7|TRBV11-2
TGTGCCAGCAGCTTAGATCCTTTGGCAACCTACGAGCAGTACTTC
CASSLDPLATYEQYF
>NA|NA|TRBJ2-4|TRBV6-6
TGTGCCAGCAGTTACCGCGGTGGCGGCATTCAGTACTTC
CASSYRGGGIQYF
>NA|NA|TRBJ2-2|TRBV6-5
TGTGCCAGCAGTACTATGAGGGGGGTTCACACCGGGGAGCTGTTTTTT
CASSTMRGVHTGELFF
>TRBD2|NA|TRBJ2-1|TRBV20-1
TGCAGTGCTAGAGATCAGGGTAGCGGGAGGAGCTCCTACAATGAGCAGTTCTTC
CSARDQGSGRSSYNEQFF
>NA|NA|TRBJ2-1|TRBV9
TGTGCCAGCAGCGCTTGGGACGTCTCCTACAATGAGCAGTTCTTC
CASSAWDVSYNEQFF
>NA|NA|TRBJ2-7|TRBV28
TGTGCCAGCAGTTTATTTCAGAGAACAGACCACGAGCAGTACTTC
CASSLFQRTDHEQYF
>NA|few|TRBJ2-7|TRBV25-1
TGTGCCAGCAGTGGGCTGGGGAGGAAGGGATACGAGCAGTACTTC
CASSGLGRKGYEQYF
>NA|NA|TRBJ1-6|TRBV4-1
TGCGCCAGCAGTCCTCCAGGGGATAATTCACCCCTCCACTTT
CASSPPGDNSPLHF
>NA|NA|TRBJ1-2|TRBV29-1
TGCAGCGTTGATACAGGGATCTGTGGCTACACCTTC
CSVDTGICGYTF
>TRBD1|few|TRBJ2-5|TRBV6-6
TGTGCCAGCAGGTATCGACAGGGTCAAGAGACCCAGTACTTC
CASRYRQGQETQYF
>NA|NA|TRBJ1-6|TRBV9
TGTGCCAGCAGCGGCACATCGCGGGGGGATTCACCCCTCCACTTT
CASSGTSRGDSPLHF
>TRBD2|few|TRBJ2-3|TRBV5-1
TGCGCCAGCAGCTTGGGGAGCGGGGGGGCCGGAGATACGCAGTATTTT
CASSLGSGGAGDTQYF
>NA|NA|TRBJ2-3|TRBV4-1
TGCGCCAGCAGCCAAGATCCAGCGGCTAGCACAGATACGCAGTATTTT
CASSQDPAASTDTQYF
>TRBD2|few|TRBJ2-6|TRBV20-1
TGCAGTGCTAGAGTCCTCCGGGGGGGGCTGACCAACGTCCTGACTTTC
CSARVLRGGLTNVLTF
>NA|few|TRBJ2-7|TRBV7-2
TGTGCCAGCAGCTTACTGGCCAGCTACTACGAGCAGTACTTC
CASSLLASYYEQYF
>NA|few|TRBJ2-7|TRBV28
TGTGCCAGCAGTTCCACTAGACTATCTTCCTACGAGCAGTACTTC
CASSSTRLSSYEQYF
>NA|NA|TRBJ1-2|TRBV29-1
TGCAGCGTTGAAGACTACCGGGGCATCTATGGCTACACCTTC
CSVEDYRGIYGYTF
>NA|few|TRBJ1-6|TRBV2
TGTGCCAGCAGTATACAGCCTCCTTCCCTCCACTTT
CASSIQPPSLHF
>TRBD2|NA|TRBJ2-1|TRBV6-1
TGTGCCAGTTTTGGGACTAGCGGGGATAATGAGCAGTTCTTC
CASFGTSGDNEQFF
>TRBD2|few|TRBJ2-1|TRBV5-4
TGTGCCAGCAGCACCTCCGGGACTAGTCCCTACAATGAGCAGTTCTTC
CASSTSGTSPYNEQFF
>TRBD1|few|TRBJ1-2|TRBV7-2
TGTGCCAGCAGCTATTCGACAGGGTCTAACTATGGCTACACCTTC
CASSYSTGSNYGYTF
>NA|NA|TRBJ2-1|TRBV20-1
TGCAGTGCTAACTTAAGGACACTTTACAATGAGCAGTTCTTC
CSANLRTLYNEQFF
>NA|NA|TRBJ1-1|TRBV6-6
TGTGCCAGCAGTTACGGCCAGGGAGGTGGGGAAGCTTTCTTT
CASSYGQGGGEAFF
>NA|many|TRBJ2-7|TRBV28
TGTGCCAGCAGTCCCATATCGGCCGGTTACGAGCAGTACTTC
CASSPISAGYEQYF
>NA|NA|TRBJ2-3|TRBV3-1
TGTGCCAGCAGCCAAGGCCCACGACTACCTAGCACAGATACGCAGTATTTT
CASSQGPRLPSTDTQYF
>TRBD1|few|TRBJ2-7|TRBV20-1
TGCAGTGCCACGGACAGGGGGCGACGCGAGCAGTACTTC
CSATDRGRREQYF
>NA|NA|TRBJ1-2|TRBV6-5
TGTGCCAGCAGCACCGTTGGACGGGCCTATGGCTACACCTTC
CASSTVGRAYGYTF
>NA|NA|TRBJ2-2|TRBV7-3
TGTGCCAGCAGCTCCACTGTGAACACCGGGGAGCTGTTTTTT
CASSSTVNTGELFF
>NA|few|TRBJ1-1|TRBV20-1
TGCAGTGCAGAACTCAGGGGGAACACTGAAGCTTTCTTT
CSAELRGNTEAFF
>TRBD1|NA|TRBJ1-1|TRBV11-2
TGTGCCAGCGGCCCGGGACAGCGCCGGGGCACTGAAGCTTTCTTT
CASGPGQRRGTEAFF
>NA|NA|TRBJ2-1|TRBV6-2/TRBV6-3
TGTGCCAGCAGTTACTCATTCGGGGTTGATTACAATGAGCAGTTCTTC
CASSYSFGVDYNEQFF
>NA|few|TRBJ1-1|TRBV29-1
TGCAGCGTTGATTTCGGTTTCGAAGCTTTCTTT
CSVDFGFEAFF
>NA|few|TRBJ1-1|TRBV29-1
TGCAGCGTTGAGGGCAGGGCAAACACTGAAGCTTTCTTT
CSVEGRANTEAFF
>TRBD2|NA|TRBJ2-5|TRBV27
TGTGCCAGCAGTTTATGGGCAGCGGGGGAAGAGACCCAGTACTTC
CASSLWAAGEETQYF
>NA|NA|TRBJ2-1|TRBV29-1
TGCAGCTCCGAGGGTTTGGAGGCCCCAAGCTCCTACGATGAGCAGTTCTTC
CSSEGLEAPSSYDEQFF
>TRBD2|NA|TRBJ2-1|TRBV4-1
TGCGCCAGCAGCCAAGAGACTAGCGGGGGGGCCAATGAGCAGTTCTTC
CASSQETSGGANEQFF
>NA|NA|TRBJ2-3|TRBV20-1
TGCAGTGCTAGAGATATTAGGGCGGGACCGGGAAATACGCAGTATTTT
CSARDIRAGPGNTQYF
>NA|NA|TRBJ2-1|TRBV27
TGTGCCAGCAAAGTGTCTCCAGAAGGCTACAATGAGCAGTTCTTC
CASKVSPEGYNEQFF